The clone carrying this T cell receptor (beta chain) was counted only a few times. Its cognate antigen is unknown. The data are from a study of early T cells in non-severe SARS-CoV-2 infection. General study findings and limits: Anti-spike CD8 responses were favored in VDJdb matching, and private and CD4 specificities were missed.

V shed 5 bases, J shed 3 bases, and the junction held 9 bases outside the gene matches. The CDR3 has 15 residues. Germline CDR1 is DFQATT and CDR2 is SNEGSKA (reference sequence). The protocol attached unique molecular identifiers to individual cDNA molecules. TCRdb used MiXCR to reprocess the 5' RACE reads, holding one entry per CDR3 protein. The sample carries 90,000 to 100,000 distinct CDR3 sequences, roughly 13% recorded once. The source of this sequence is an adult who was a healthcare worker with PCR-confirmed SARS-CoV-2 infection or an uninfected control (not recorded which). This chain joins TRBV20-1 and TRBJ1-5, with 8 positions matching TRBD1. Sequenced material: whole blood. The CDR3 here is CSASPDRGYNQPQHF. Written as DNA, the CDR3 is TGCAGTGCTTCCCCAGACAGGGGATACAATCAGCCCCAGCATTTT.